What follows are 9 T cell receptor beta chains derived from one specimen sequenced in a study of blood T cell repertoires in COVID-19. Method: immunoSEQ multiplex PCR; TCRdb's copy keeps in-frame clones and lacks some. The sample shows fewer than 250,000 clones, about four fifths of them seen only once. Sequencing was performed on PBMCs or T cells enriched from blood (not recorded which). The source of these receptors is a woman in her thirties or forties who had been exposed to COVID-19.

The chain employs TRBV25-1 and TRBJ2-7, with 9 bases fitting TRBD2. The CDR3 covers 16 residues. Looked up from germline, CDR1 is MGHDK and CDR2 is SYGVNS. J gave up 3 bases and V 1 base, and 7 bases lay outside the gene matches. CDR3 amino acids: CASSESGLAGYYEQYF. CDR3 in DNA: TGTGCCAGCAGTGAATCAGGGCTAGCGGGGTACTACGAGCAGTACTTC.

The chain has TRBV5-1 and TRBJ1-3, with TRBD1 identical over 9 bases. This CDR3 has 16 residues. J was trimmed by 2 bases and V by 4 bases; bases with no gene match: 7. In germline, CDR1 is SGHRS, CDR2 YFSETQ. The CDR3 is CASSPQTGGAGNTIYF. In nucleotides, the CDR3 is TGCGCCAGCAGCCCCCAGACAGGGGGTGCTGGAAACACCATATATTTT.

The chain is built from TRBV7-8 and TRBJ1-1; TRBD1 agrees at 9 bases. Germline assignment: CDR1 SGHVS and CDR2 FQNEAQ. This CDR3 region has 14 residues. The J segment lost 4 bases and the V segment lost 4 bases, leaving 4 bases of the junction unmatched. The CDR3, as DNA: TGTGCCAGCAGCTCCACAGGGGGCGGCACTGAAGCTTTCTTT. Protein sequence: CASSSTGGGTEAFF. The variable domain in full, completed from reference TRBV7-8 and TRBJ1-1, reads GAGVSQSPRYKVAKRGQDVALRCDPISGHVSLFWYQQALGQGPEFLTYFQNEAQLDKSGLPSDRFFAERPEGSVSTLKIQRTQQEDSAVYLCASSSTGGGTEAFFGQGTRLTVV.

V gene TRBV7-9 combines with J gene TRBJ1-1; 7 nucleotides match TRBD1. With V trimmed by 4 bases and J by 0 bases, 5 bases remained unmatched. CDR1 is SEHNR and CDR2 is FQNEAQ in the germline V gene (reference sequence). This CDR3 has 15 residues. The CDR3 region is CASSSRTGLNTEAFF. The CDR3 DNA reads TGTGCCAGCAGCTCAAGGACAGGATTGAACACTGAAGCTTTCTTT.

This clone has only one observation. The chain links TRBV28 to TRBJ2-1; 8 bases are a match to TRBD1. CDR1 is MDHEN and CDR2 is SYDVKM in the germline V gene. The length of the CDR3 is 16 residues. V shed 2 bases and J 4 bases; nucleotides not matched to a gene: 7. The DNA of the CDR3 is TGTGCCAGCAGTTTAATAGGACAGGGAACTTACAATGAGCAGTTCTTC. As protein: CASSLIGQGTYNEQFF.

The chain carries TRBV6-5 and TRBJ1-1, with D hard to call. Germline CDR1 MNHEY, CDR2 SVGAGI. The V end lost 6 bases, the J end lost 3 bases, and 11 bases lay between the germline ends. The CDR3 sequence is 13 residues long. CDR3 sequence: CASRARGDTEAFF. Written as DNA, the CDR3 is TGTGCCAGCAGAGCCCGGGGTGACACTGAAGCTTTCTTT.

The rearrangement joins TRBV28 to TRBJ1-1, with D perhaps matching TRBD1 (6 bases). Trimming removed 5 bases at V and 11 bases at J, with 18 bases between. Germline loops: CDR1 MDHEN, CDR2 SYDVKM. The CDR3 consists of 13 residues. The CDR3 DNA reads TGTGCCAGCAGTCCACACTCTTTCGACAGGGCTTTCTTT. Protein product: CASSPHSFDRAFF.

J is TRBJ1-6 and V is TRBV6-5; D perhaps matches TRBD1 (6 bases). The germline CDR1 and CDR2 sequences are MNHEY and SVGAGI. The CDR3 loop spans 16 amino acids. Trimming shortened V by 4 bases and J by 7 bases, and 17 bases separated the two germline ends. The CDR3 region is CASSSLPGTPNSPLHF. The CDR3 bases are TGTGCCAGCAGTTCTCTCCCCGGGACACCCAATTCACCCCTCCACTTT.

V and J are TRBV5-4 and TRBJ2-7, with D perhaps matching TRBD1 (5 bases). The V gene lost 0 bases and the J gene lost 3 bases, with 10 bases spanning the gap. Per the germline V gene, CDR1 is SGHNT and CDR2 is YYREEE (reference sequence). There are 14 residues in the CDR3. The CDR3 here is CASSLAVGVYEQYF. The CDR3 coding sequence is TGTGCCAGCAGCTTGGCTGTAGGGGTCTACGAGCAGTACTTC.